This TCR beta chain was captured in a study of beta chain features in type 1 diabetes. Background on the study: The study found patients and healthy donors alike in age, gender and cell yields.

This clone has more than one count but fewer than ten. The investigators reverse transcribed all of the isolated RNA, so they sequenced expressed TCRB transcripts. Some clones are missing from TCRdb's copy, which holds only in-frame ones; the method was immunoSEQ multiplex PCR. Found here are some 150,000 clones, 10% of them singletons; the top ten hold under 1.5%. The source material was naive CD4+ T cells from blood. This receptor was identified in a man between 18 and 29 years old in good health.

CDR3 loop: CASSIAQYNEQFF. The CDR3 DNA is TGTGCCAGTAGTATAGCACAGTACAATGAGCAGTTCTTC. The genes are TRBV19 and TRBJ2-1; no clear D gene. V lost 1 base and J lost 4, with 5 bases in between. The CDR3 has 13 amino acids. CDR1 and CDR2 (germline): LNHDA, SQIVND (reference sequence).